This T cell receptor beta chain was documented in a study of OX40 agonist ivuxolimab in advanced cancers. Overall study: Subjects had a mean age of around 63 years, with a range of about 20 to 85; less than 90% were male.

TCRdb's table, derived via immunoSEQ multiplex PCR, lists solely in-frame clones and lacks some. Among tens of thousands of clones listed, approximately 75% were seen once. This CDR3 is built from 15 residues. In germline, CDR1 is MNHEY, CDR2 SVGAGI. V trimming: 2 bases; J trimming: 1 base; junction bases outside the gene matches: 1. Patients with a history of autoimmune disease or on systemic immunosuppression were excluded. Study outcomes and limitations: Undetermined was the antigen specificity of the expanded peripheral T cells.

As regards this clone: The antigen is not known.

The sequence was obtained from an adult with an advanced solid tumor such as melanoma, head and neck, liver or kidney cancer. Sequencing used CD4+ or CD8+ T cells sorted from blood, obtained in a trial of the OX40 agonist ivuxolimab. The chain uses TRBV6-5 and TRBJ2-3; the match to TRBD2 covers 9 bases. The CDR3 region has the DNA TGTGCCAGCAGTTACAGGACTAGCGGCACAGATACGCAGTATTTT. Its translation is CASSYRTSGTDTQYF.